Listed here are 14 T cell receptor beta chains from one sample, sequenced in a study of blood T cell repertoires in COVID-19. Libraries were prepared by immunoSEQ multiplex PCR; TCRdb keeps only in-frame clonotypes and omits some of them. The table records roughly 230,000 clones, more than 75% of them present only once. Source material: PBMCs or T cells enriched from blood (not recorded which). The receptor source for this set is a woman aged 45-65 years who had been exposed to COVID-19.

In nucleotides, the CDR3 is TGTGCCATCGCCGGGACAGGTCAAGAGACCCAGTACTTC. This translates into CAIAGTGQETQYF. The chain couples TRBV10-3 to TRBJ2-5; 8 bases fit TRBD1. Looked up from germline, CDR1 is ENHRY and CDR2 is SYGVKD. The trim removed 8 bases at V and 2 bases at J, leaving 4 bases unmatched. The CDR3 runs 13 residues.

The chain has TRBV10-1 and TRBJ2-7; a weak D match, TRBD1 (5 bases). This CDR3 contains 13 residues. V gave up 4 bases and J gave up 2 bases, with 9 bases separating them. CDR1 and CDR2 from the germline V gene are WNHNN and SYGVQD (reference sequence). CDR3 sequence: CASSVGVAYEQYF. In DNA, the CDR3 is TGCGCCAGCAGTGTAGGGGTCGCCTACGAGCAGTACTTC.

The chain recombines TRBV19 with TRBJ1-2; maybe TRBD1 (6 bases). There are 15 residues in the CDR3. Germline CDR1 reads LNHDA; CDR2 reads SQIVND (reference sequence). V lost 9 bases and J 2 bases, leaving 19 bases between the germline ends. The CDR3 is CASRGYREGNYGYTF. In DNA, the CDR3 is TGTGCCAGCAGGGGTTACAGGGAAGGAAACTATGGCTACACCTTC.

CDR3 amino acids: CASSLRSGVDTGELFF. CDR3 DNA sequence: TGTGCCAGCAGCTTGCGAAGCGGGGTGGACACCGGGGAGCTGTTTTTT. The V call is TRBV5-6, the J call TRBJ2-2; 7 bases align to TRBD2. Germline V CDR1 and CDR2: SGHDT, YYEEEE. CDR3 length: 16 amino acids. V lost 1 base to trimming and J lost 3 bases; unmatched junction nucleotides: 6.

The rearrangement links TRBV28 to TRBJ1-5, with TRBD1 as a possible D gene (5 bases). The CDR3 is 12 residues long. Trimming cost V 8 bases and J 4 bases, with 9 bases left between them. From germline, CDR1 is MDHEN and CDR2 SYDVKM. CDR3 loop: CASVGGNQPQHF. The CDR3 nucleotides read TGTGCCAGCGTGGGGGGGAATCAGCCCCAGCATTTT.

Here the CDR3 DNA reads TGTGCCAGCAGCTTAGACAGTTACTCACCCCTCCACTTT. It translates to CASSLDSYSPLHF. This rearrangement joins TRBV7-3 to TRBJ1-6, with a possible D match to TRBD1 (5 bases). V was pared by 2 bases and J by 10 bases, with 9 bases between. Germline V gene lookup returns CDR1 SGHTA and CDR2 FQGTGA. The CDR3 consists of 13 residues.

This clone has a handful of counts. Other nucleotide sequences in the sample specify the same CDR3. The V call is TRBV9, the J call TRBJ1-1; D remains ambiguous. The V end was cut by 0 bases, the J end by 4 bases, with 7 bases between. The germline V gene encodes CDR1 SGDLS and CDR2 YYNGEE. The CDR3 has 13 amino acids. The CDR3 spells CASSVGPSTEAFF. In DNA form, the CDR3 reads TGTGCCAGCAGCGTAGGGCCCAGCACTGAAGCTTTCTTT.

The chain has TRBV7-9 and TRBJ1-1; perhaps TRBD1 as D (5 bases). V gave up 1 base and J gave up 3 bases, with 18 bases separating them. Germline-derived CDR1 and CDR2 are SEHNR and FQNEAQ (reference sequence). The CDR3 contains 17 residues. Written as DNA, the CDR3 is TGTGCCAGCAGCTTAGATGGAGGCGGAGGGGCGGACACTGAAGCTTTCTTT. Translation gives CASSLDGGGGADTEAFF. Filled out from reference TRBV7-9 and TRBJ1-1, the complete variable domain reads DTGVSQNPRHKITKRGQNVTFRCDPISEHNRLYWYRQTLGQGPEFLTYFQNEAQLEKSRLLSDRFSAERPKGSFSTLEIQRTEQGDSAMYLCASSLDGGGGADTEAFFGQGTRLTVV.

The chain carries TRBV2 and TRBJ2-3; no definite D call. This CDR3 contains 13 residues. V gave up 4 bases and J gave up 5 bases, with 10 bases separating them. Germline V gene data show CDR1 as SNHLY and CDR2 as FYNNEI. CDR3 amino acids: CASSVPAGDTQYF. CDR3 in DNA: TGTGCCAGCAGTGTCCCCGCCGGAGATACGCAGTATTTT.

V and J are TRBV10-3 and TRBJ2-1; D is uncertain. This CDR3 region has 14 residues. Trimming removed 2 bases at V and 0 bases at J, with 5 bases between. The germline gives CDR1 ENHRY, CDR2 SYGVKD. The CDR3 is CAISEGASYNEQFF. CDR3 bases: TGTGCCATCAGTGAGGGAGCCTCCTACAATGAGCAGTTCTTC.

V usage is TRBV5-4 and J usage is TRBJ1-2, with 7 bases identical to TRBD1. Germline assignment: CDR1 SGHNT and CDR2 YYREEE (reference sequence). Trimming took 1 base from V and 4 from J; bases not matched to a gene: 4. This CDR3 is 14 amino acids long. CDR3 DNA sequence: TGTGCCAGCAGCTTGCCGACAGGGATCTATGGCTACACCTTC. This translates into CASSLPTGIYGYTF.

This chain joins TRBV5-1 and TRBJ1-1; D is possibly TRBD1 (6 bases). CDR1 SGHRS and CDR2 YFSETQ come from the germline V gene. Between the trimmed V and J ends, which lost 3 bases and 4 bases, there was a span of 10 bases. The CDR3 spans 13 residues. The CDR3 coding sequence is TGCGCCAGCAGCTCGAAAGGGGGCACTGAAGCTTTCTTT. Translating it yields CASSSKGGTEAFF.

The chain is built from TRBV18 and TRBJ1-2; D unresolved. The CDR3 consists of 13 residues. The V gene's germline CDR1 is KGHSH and CDR2 LQKENI. V shed 3 bases and J shed 4 bases, with 9 bases lying between them. CDR3 sequence reads: CASSPREFYGYTF. The DNA of the CDR3 is TGTGCCAGCTCACCGCGGGAATTCTATGGCTACACCTTC.

The V and J genes are TRBV20-1 and TRBJ1-1, with a weak D call TRBD1 (6 bases). V lost 3 bases and J lost 0, with 17 bases in between. Germline loops: CDR1 DFQATT, CDR2 SNEGSKA (reference sequence). This CDR3 spans 16 amino acids. The CDR3 nucleotides are TGCAGTGCTAGTCCTTACAGGGCTCCGATGAACACTGAAGCTTTCTTT. Its translation is CSASPYRAPMNTEAFF.